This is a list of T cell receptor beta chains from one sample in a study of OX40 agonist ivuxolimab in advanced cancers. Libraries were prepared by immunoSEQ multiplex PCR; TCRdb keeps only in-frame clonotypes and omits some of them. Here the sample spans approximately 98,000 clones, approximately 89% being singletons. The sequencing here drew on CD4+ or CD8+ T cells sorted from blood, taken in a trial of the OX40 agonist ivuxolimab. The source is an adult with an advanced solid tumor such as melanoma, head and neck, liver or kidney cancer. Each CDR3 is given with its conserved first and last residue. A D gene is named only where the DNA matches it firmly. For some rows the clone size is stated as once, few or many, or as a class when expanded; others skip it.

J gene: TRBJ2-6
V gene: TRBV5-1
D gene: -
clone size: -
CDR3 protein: CASSFGLKAGANVLTF
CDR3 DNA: TGCGCCAGCAGCTTCGGTTTAAAAGCTGGGGCCAACGTCCTGACTTTC

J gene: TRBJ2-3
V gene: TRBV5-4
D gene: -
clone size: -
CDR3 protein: CASSLGGVRPDTQYF
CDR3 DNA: TGTGCCAGCAGCCTGGGCGGGGTAAGACCAGATACGCAGTATTTT

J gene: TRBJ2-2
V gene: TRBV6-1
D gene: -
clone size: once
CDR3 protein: CASQVRFTGELFF
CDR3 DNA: TGTGCCAGCCAAGTGAGGTTCACCGGGGAGCTGTTTTTT

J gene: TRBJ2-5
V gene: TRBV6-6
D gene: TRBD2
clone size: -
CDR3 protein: CASRTSGGAPHETQYF
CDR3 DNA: TGTGCCAGCAGAACTAGCGGGGGGGCCCCCCATGAGACCCAGTACTTC

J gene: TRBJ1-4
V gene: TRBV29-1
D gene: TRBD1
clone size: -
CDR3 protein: CSVGDSRELFF
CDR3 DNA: TGCAGCGTGGGGGACAGTCGGGAACTGTTTTTT

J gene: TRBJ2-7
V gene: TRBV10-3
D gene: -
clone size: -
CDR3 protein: CAIRLDSSSYEQYF
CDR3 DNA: TGTGCCATCAGACTGGACTCCAGCTCCTACGAGCAGTACTTC

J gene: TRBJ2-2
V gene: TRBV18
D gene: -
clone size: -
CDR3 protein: CASSPDESRELFF
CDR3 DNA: TGTGCCAGCTCACCTGATGAGAGCAGGGAGCTGTTTTTT

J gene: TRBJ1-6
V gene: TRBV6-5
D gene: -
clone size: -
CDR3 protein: CASRGDYNSPLHF
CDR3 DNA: TGTGCCAGCCGAGGGGATTATAATTCACCCCTCCACTTT

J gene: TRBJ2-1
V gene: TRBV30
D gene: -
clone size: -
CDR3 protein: CACGPDFYNEQFF
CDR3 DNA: TGTGCCTGTGGGCCGGACTTTTACAATGAGCAGTTCTTC

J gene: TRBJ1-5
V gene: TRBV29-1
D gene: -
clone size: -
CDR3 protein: CSVGGSGNQPQHF
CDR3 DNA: TGCAGCGTCGGGGGTAGTGGCAATCAGCCCCAGCATTTT

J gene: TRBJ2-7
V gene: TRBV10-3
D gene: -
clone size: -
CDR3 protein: CAISEGTLTYEQYF
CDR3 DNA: TGTGCCATCAGTGAGGGGACACTCACCTACGAGCAGTACTTC

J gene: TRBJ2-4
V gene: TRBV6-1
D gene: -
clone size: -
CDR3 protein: CASSEARRGQDIQYF
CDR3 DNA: TGTGCCAGCAGTGAAGCGCGGAGGGGGCAGGACATTCAGTACTTC

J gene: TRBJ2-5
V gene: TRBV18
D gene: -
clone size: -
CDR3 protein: CASSPPSGKTQYF
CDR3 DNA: TGTGCCAGCTCACCACCGAGTGGGAAGACCCAGTACTTC

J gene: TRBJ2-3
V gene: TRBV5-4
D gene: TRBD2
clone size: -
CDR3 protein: CASSPTAGGPDTQYF
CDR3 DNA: TGTGCCAGCAGCCCAACAGCGGGGGGGCCAGATACGCAGTATTTT

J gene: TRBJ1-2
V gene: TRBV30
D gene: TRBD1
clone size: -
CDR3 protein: CAWALPTGSGYGYTF
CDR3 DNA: TGTGCCTGGGCCCTACCGACAGGGTCTGGCTATGGCTACACCTTC